Shown below are 7 T cell receptor beta chains from a single sample sequenced in a study of blood T cell repertoires in COVID-19. Produced via immunoSEQ multiplex PCR; TCRdb's table is partial and in-frame only. The data show 130,000 to 150,000 clones, around 86% seen once. The sequencing input was peripheral blood. The receptor source for this set is a man in his fifties who had recovered from COVID-19.

About this clone itself: Its ends do not fully match the called genes, so a read error is possible. This chain connects TRBV7-6 to TRBJ1-4; weak D call: TRBD1 (6 bases). CDR1 and CDR2 (germline): SGHVS, FNYEAQ. The CDR3 loop spans 14 amino acids. The CDR3 sequence: CASSFGTTNEKLFF. The CDR3 DNA follows: TGTGCCAGCAGCTTTGGGACAACAAATGAAAAACTGTTTTTT.

The chain combines TRBV2 with TRBJ2-1; no clear D. This CDR3 has 14 residues. Between the trimmed V and J ends, which lost 8 bases and 6 bases, there was a span of 17 bases. The germline gives CDR1 SNHLY, CDR2 FYNNEI. The CDR3 spells CASLSEPYSNEQFF. CDR3 in DNA: TGTGCCAGCTTAAGCGAACCCTACTCCAATGAGCAGTTCTTC.

The chain uses TRBV29-1 and TRBJ1-4; 7 nucleotides agree with TRBD1. CDR1 is SQVTM, CDR2 ANQGSEA, per germline. This CDR3 has 12 residues. The V and J ends lost 5 bases and 8 bases, in that order; junction bases with no gene match: 5. This chain's CDR3 is CSVRAGGEKLFF. The CDR3 DNA follows: TGCAGCGTTCGGGCAGGGGGGGAAAAACTGTTTTTT.

This clone was recorded only once. CDR3 nucleotides: TGCGCCAGCAGCCAAGATGTCGAGCGAAACTATGGCTACACCTTC. It translates to CASSQDVERNYGYTF. The V gene is TRBV4-3, the J gene TRBJ1-2; D is ambiguous. This CDR3 region has 15 residues. The V gene's germline CDR1 is LGHNA and CDR2 YSLEER. V was cut by 0 bases and J by 2 bases, with 10 bases left in between.

The chain joins TRBV24-1 to TRBJ1-2, with D possibly being TRBD1 (6 bases). CDR3 length: 16 amino acids. In germline, CDR1 is KGHDR, CDR2 SFDVKD. V lost 5 bases and J 7 bases, leaving 22 bases between the germline ends. The DNA for the CDR3 is TGTGCCACCAGTGGAAACCTACAGGGTTCTCTGGGTGGCTACACCTTC. Amino acids: CATSGNLQGSLGGYTF.

The V call is TRBV6-5, the J call TRBJ1-4, with no clear D. V dropped 4 bases and J dropped 4 bases, with 10 bases sitting between them. Germline V gives CDR1 MNHEY, CDR2 SVGAGI. The CDR3 runs 14 residues. The CDR3 DNA follows: TGTGCCAGCAGTTTAAGGAGCGATAATGAAAAACTGTTTTTT. This translates into CASSLRSDNEKLFF.

This clone appeared once. The chain uses TRBV30 and TRBJ1-5, with TRBD1 matching over 8 bases. The J segment lost 4 bases and the V segment lost 1 base, leaving 3 bases of the junction unmatched. This CDR3 is built from 14 residues. Germline assignment: CDR1 GTSNPN and CDR2 SVGIG (reference sequence). The CDR3, as DNA: TGTGCCTGGAGTGGAGACAGGGGAAATCAGCCCCAGCATTTT. Amino acid sequence: CAWSGDRGNQPQHF.